This T cell receptor beta chain was identified in a study of Ad26.COV2.S vaccination and SARS-CoV-2 variants. Study overall: Intramuscular Ad26.COV2.S doses were given once or twice, 56 days apart. Study-level findings and limits: While placebo recipients had lower spike-specific TCR breadth, vaccine recipients had more.

V lost 10 bases to trimming and J lost 6 bases, with 16 bases between them. This CDR3 is built from 14 residues. The germline gives CDR1 ENHRY, CDR2 SYGVKD. Regarding treatment: some 20 received Ad26.COV2.S at low or high dose, single or two shots; 5 received placebo; per-sample allocation not given. After the first vaccine or placebo injection, samples were drawn on day 63. Boston provided a donor who was an adult aged 18-55 years. On this clone itself: The antigen is undetermined.

TCRdb's table, derived via immunoSEQ multiplex PCR, lists solely in-frame clones and lacks some. The sample holds roughly 680,000 clones; roughly 90% are singletons and the top ten take approximately 1.5%. This TCR was sampled from a person between 18 and 65 years old who received the Ad26.COV2.S COVID-19 vaccine or a placebo. Sequencing was performed on peripheral blood, taken in a trial of Ad26.COV2.S vaccine versus placebo. The rearrangement links TRBV10-3 to TRBJ1-6; no firm D call. Here the CDR3 reads CATDGVGFNSPLHF. The CDR3 DNA is TGTGCCACAGACGGGGTTGGGTTTAATTCACCCCTCCACTTT.